The 10 T cell receptor beta chains given below trace back to one sample, sequenced in a study of blood T cell repertoires in COVID-19. Sequencing was performed with immunoSEQ multiplex PCR; in TCRdb, only in-frame clones are kept and a portion is missing. The sample contains tens of thousands of clones, roughly 80% of which appear only once. Input material: peripheral blood. These receptors came from a human donor in a cohort sampled during active COVID-19.

The gene calls are TRBV3-1 (or the pseudogene TRBV3-2) and TRBJ1-1; D might be TRBD1 (6 bases). The V and J ends lost 8 bases and 4 bases respectively, with 14 bases between them. CDR3 length: 13 amino acids. Germline values: CDR1 LGHDT, CDR2 YNNKEL (reference sequence). This CDR3 reads CASGQWGTTEAFF. The CDR3 region has the DNA TGTGCCAGCGGACAGTGGGGGACCACTGAAGCTTTCTTT.

The chain is built from TRBV18 and TRBJ1-4; unclear D gene. Trimming stripped 6 bases from V and 14 bases from J, with 16 bases between. CDR3 length: 12 residues. Germline V lookup: CDR1 KGHSH, CDR2 LQKENI. The CDR3 spells CASSSLAGLLFF. The CDR3 nucleotides are TGTGCCAGCTCGTCACTCGCAGGTTTGCTGTTTTTT.

The genes are TRBV18 and TRBJ2-7; 9 nucleotides line up with TRBD1. CDR3 size: 14 residues. Germline V gene data show CDR1 as KGHSH and CDR2 as LQKENI. V lost 1 base, J lost 5 bases, and 3 bases stayed unmatched. CDR3 bases: TGTGCCAGCTCACCACAGGGACAGGGTCACGAGCAGTACTTC. Its protein product is CASSPQGQGHEQYF.

This chain uses TRBV9 with TRBJ1-4; no clear D gene. Trimming stripped 1 base from V and 8 bases from J, with 12 bases between. Germline values: CDR1 SGDLS, CDR2 YYNGEE. This CDR3 comprises 14 residues. CDR3 protein: CASSVTGYQEKLFF. The DNA of the CDR3 is TGTGCCAGCAGCGTAACCGGGTATCAGGAAAAACTGTTTTTT.

Only one count was recorded for this clone. The chain combines TRBV15 with TRBJ1-3, with 8 bases lining up with TRBD1. The CDR3 has 16 residues. Germline V lookup: CDR1 LNHNV, CDR2 YYDKDF (reference sequence). V shed 1 base, J shed 4 bases, and the junction held 6 bases outside the gene matches. For the CDR3, the DNA is TGTGCCACCAGCAGAGCGGGACAGGATATCGGAAACACCATATATTTT. Its protein product is CATSRAGQDIGNTIYF. Full variable domain (missing parts from reference TRBV15 and TRBJ1-3): DAMVIQNPRYQVTQFGKPVTLSCSQTLNHNVMYWYQQKSSQAPKLLFHYYDKDFNNEADTPDNFQSRRPNTSFCFLDIRSPGLGDTAMYLCATSRAGQDIGNTIYFGEGSWLTVV.

V and J are TRBV3-1 (or the pseudogene TRBV3-2) and TRBJ1-4; weak D call: TRBD1 (6 bases). CDR3 length equals 16 residues. Germline V gene lookup returns CDR1 LGHDT and CDR2 YNNKEL (reference sequence). The germline V and J ends were trimmed by 4 bases and 0 bases, with 12 bases remaining between them. The CDR3 region has the DNA TGTGCCAGCAGCCGGGGGGGGCCTGCAACTAATGAAAAACTGTTTTTT. Translation gives CASSRGGPATNEKLFF.

The rearrangement joins TRBV27 to TRBJ1-5; tentative D call: TRBD1 (6 bases). Trimming shortened V by 8 bases and J by 0 bases, and 17 bases separated the two germline ends. Germline loops: CDR1 MNHEY, CDR2 SMNVEV (reference sequence). The CDR3 loop spans 16 amino acids. This CDR3 is CASRDNTFYSNQPQHF. In DNA form, the CDR3 reads TGTGCCAGCCGGGACAACACCTTCTATAGCAATCAGCCCCAGCATTTT.

The V and J genes are TRBV6-5 and TRBJ2-7; D is unresolved. The germline V gene has CDR1 MNHEY and CDR2 SVGAGI. Trimming left V 4 bases short and J 2 bases short, with 9 bases between. The CDR3 is 13 amino acids. The CDR3 DNA follows: TGTGCCAGCAGTTCTTCCGAGGCCTACGAGCAGTACTTC. Amino acids: CASSSSEAYEQYF.

V is TRBV7-6 and J is TRBJ2-6; TRBD2 agrees at 15 bases. Germline V gene lookup returns CDR1 SGHVS and CDR2 FNYEAQ. The CDR3 has 19 amino acids. Losses at the gene ends were 4 bases for V and 4 bases for J; bases not matched to a gene: 8. This chain's CDR3 is CASSSLRTSGRVGANVLTF. CDR3 DNA sequence: TGTGCCAGCAGCTCCCTTAGGACTAGCGGGAGGGTAGGGGCCAACGTCCTGACTTTC.

The V and J genes are TRBV4-2 and TRBJ2-7; D gene unclear. The V and J ends lost 0 bases and 7 bases respectively, with 13 bases between them. Germline-derived CDR1 and CDR2 are LGHNA and YNFKEQ. The CDR3 totals 14 residues. The CDR3 DNA follows: TGTGCCAGCAGCCAAGATTTTAGCCTAAGAGAGCAGTACTTC. It encodes CASSQDFSLREQYF.